The 14 T cell receptor beta chains given below trace back to one sample, sequenced in a study of blood T cell repertoires in COVID-19. Method: immunoSEQ multiplex PCR; TCRdb's copy keeps in-frame clones and lacks some. Among approximately 200,000 clones listed, roughly 82% were seen once. The material sequenced was PBMCs or T cells enriched from blood (not recorded which). These receptors were collected from a man aged 35-49 years who had recovered from COVID-19.

Written as DNA, the CDR3 is TGTGCCAGCAGCTTAAGGGGAGGCATGAACACTGAAGCTTTCTTT. Its translation: CASSLRGGMNTEAFF. V gene TRBV11-2 combines with J gene TRBJ1-1; D may be TRBD1 (5 bases). The CDR3 has 15 residues. Per germline, CDR1 SGHAT and CDR2 FQNNGV. Trimming stripped 2 bases from V and 0 bases from J, with 10 bases between.

This chain joins TRBV27 and TRBJ2-2; 9 nucleotides match TRBD2. The CDR3 is made up of 16 amino acids. Germline assignment: CDR1 MNHEY and CDR2 SMNVEV (reference sequence). The V gene end was trimmed by 8 bases and the J gene end by 6 bases; junction bases not matched to a gene: 13. CDR3 sequence (DNA): TGTGCCAGCTCATTAGCGGGAGAGTTGTATCCCGGGGAGCTGTTTTTT. Its protein product is CASSLAGELYPGELFF.

The CDR3 bases are TGTGCCAGCAGTCCTGCACTTGCAACTAATGAAAAACTGTTTTTT. Encoded protein: CASSPALATNEKLFF. V is TRBV28 and J is TRBJ1-4; no clear D gene. CDR1 and CDR2 from the germline V gene are MDHEN and SYDVKM. The V end was cut by 5 bases, the J end by 0 bases, with 10 bases between. The CDR3 is made up of 15 amino acids.

The chain is built from TRBV3-1 (or the pseudogene TRBV3-2) and TRBJ1-2, with D hard to call. V was shortened by 3 bases and J by 12 bases, with 14 bases between the two germline ends. Looked up from germline, CDR1 is LGHDT and CDR2 is YNNKEL (reference sequence). The CDR3 consists of 12 residues. CDR3 bases: TGTGCCAGCAGCCAGCGACATCTTAGTCACACCTTC. Translating gives CASSQRHLSHTF.

This clone was seen just once. This chain connects TRBV21-1 to TRBJ1-1. TRBV21-1 is flagged as a pseudogene. The CDR3 runs 16 residues. The CDR3 region is CASSKAWGGIETEAFF. Here the CDR3 DNA reads TGTGCCAGCAGCAAAGCTTGGGGAGGGATCGAGACTGAAGCTTTCTTT.

V is TRBV5-4 and J is TRBJ1-2; 8 bases are a match to TRBD1. The junction had 4 bases not matched to a gene; V was cut back by 3 bases and J by 6 bases. Germline lookup yields CDR1 SGHNT and CDR2 YYREEE (reference sequence). The CDR3 has 13 residues. The CDR3: CASSYDRGHGYTF. CDR3 in DNA: TGTGCCAGCAGCTACGACAGGGGTCATGGCTACACCTTC. The whole variable domain, remainder taken from reference TRBV5-4 and TRBJ1-2, is ETGVTQSPTHLIKTRGQQVTLRCSSQSGHNTVSWYQQALGQGPQFIFQYYREEENGRGNFPPRFSGLQFPNYSSELNVNALELDDSALYLCASSYDRGHGYTFGSGTRLTVV.

The chain joins TRBV5-5 to TRBJ1-6; tentatively, D is TRBD1 (6 bases). The length of the CDR3 is 16 residues. Germline V gives CDR1 SGHKS, CDR2 YYEKEE (reference sequence). The V end lost 4 bases, the J end lost 10 bases, and 21 bases lay between the germline ends. DNA for the CDR3: TGTGCCAGCAGCCTTCACCTACAGGGATCGGAGTCACCCCTCCACTTT. The encoded protein is CASSLHLQGSESPLHF.

V usage is TRBV5-1 and J usage is TRBJ2-1; D is ambiguous. Trimming left V 4 bases short and J 9 bases short, with 8 bases between. This CDR3 region has 11 residues. CDR1 is SGHRS, CDR2 YFSETQ, per germline. The CDR3 sequence is CASSLPGEQFF. CDR3 bases: TGCGCCAGCAGCCTGCCGGGTGAGCAGTTCTTC.

This clone was seen only once. V usage is TRBV6-5 and J usage is TRBJ2-1; D unclear. With 7 bases removed from V and 4 bases from J, the gap between germline ends came to 11 bases. Germline loops: CDR1 MNHEY, CDR2 SVGAGI. The CDR3 has 13 residues. CDR3 amino acids: CASTSTSYNEQFF. CDR3 bases: TGTGCCAGCACCTCCACAAGTTACAATGAGCAGTTCTTC.

This chain links TRBV7-9 with TRBJ1-5, with D tentatively TRBD1 (5 bases). This CDR3 has 15 amino acids. Germline CDR1 reads SEHNR; CDR2 reads FQNEAQ (reference sequence). V lost 2 bases to trimming and J lost 6 bases, with 14 bases between them. The CDR3 DNA sequence: TGTGCCAGCAGCTTATTAGGGGAGGCCGGTCAGCCCCAGCATTTT. Encoded protein: CASSLLGEAGQPQHF.

This clone was detected once. The rearrangement links TRBV14 to TRBJ2-7; D remains ambiguous. Germline CDR1 and CDR2: SGHDN and FVKESK. The CDR3 totals 15 residues. V was clipped by 4 bases and J by 0 bases, with 13 bases between them. Here the CDR3 DNA reads TGTGCCAGCAGCCTCCAGGCCGTGAGCTCCTACGAGCAGTACTTC. It codes for CASSLQAVSSYEQYF.

This clone was seen a few times. The chain carries TRBV25-1 and TRBJ2-2; possible D gene TRBD1, 6 bases. Germline V gives CDR1 MGHDK, CDR2 SYGVNS. V lost 5 bases and J 4 bases, leaving 14 bases between the germline ends. The CDR3 contains 15 residues. CDR3 sequence (DNA): TGTGCCAGCAGTCTTTCTCGGACAGCCACCGGGGAGCTGTTTTTT. Translation: CASSLSRTATGELFF.

The chain combines TRBV5-1 with TRBJ1-5, with 9 bases identical to TRBD1. V was clipped by 0 bases and J by 2 bases; unmatched bases: 3. CDR3 size: 16 residues. Germline lookup yields CDR1 SGHRS and CDR2 YFSETQ. The CDR3 reads CASSLGQGVGNQPQHF. CDR3 nucleotide sequence: TGCGCCAGCAGCTTGGGACAGGGGGTGGGCAATCAGCCCCAGCATTTT.

The rearrangement joins TRBV24-1 to TRBJ1-2; no clear D gene. Trimming took 6 bases from V and 2 from J, leaving 12 bases between them. The CDR3 spans 14 residues. Germline V lookup: CDR1 KGHDR, CDR2 SFDVKD. In DNA, the CDR3 is TGTGCCACCAGTCCGGGAGGCCTAAACTATGGCTACACCTTC. This translates into CATSPGGLNYGYTF.